This T cell receptor beta chain appears in the sequencing data of a study of blood T cell repertoires in COVID-19. At the level of the study: There were acute and convalescent COVID-19 samples, and they came from the United States, Italy and Spain. PBMCs, B-cell-depleted T cells, or T cells provided the cDNA or gDNA that made up the material.

Study processing details: Estimates of nucleated cell counts were drawn from the amplification of reference gene primers. Repertoires were generated with immunoSEQ multiplex PCR, while TCRdb's copy carries only in-frame clones and drops some. The D gene and trimming were derived from the DNA, and the V and J assignments and clone size from that table. Here the sample spans 250,000 to 300,000 clones, roughly nine tenths being singletons. The V and J ends lost 4 bases and 7 bases, in that order; junction bases with no gene match: 9. Germline CDR1 LGHNA, CDR2 YNFKEQ. This CDR3 is built from 16 residues.

The rearrangement joins TRBV4-2 to TRBJ2-1; 11 positions match TRBD2. The specimen sequenced was peripheral blood. The receptor was isolated from a woman between 35 and 50 years old who had recovered from COVID-19. CDR3 DNA sequence: TGTGCCAGCAGCCCGGAGGCGTCTAGCGGGAGGAATGAGCAGTTCTTC. The encoded protein is CASSPEASSGRNEQFF.